The source of this T cell receptor (beta chain) is a study of blood T cell repertoires in COVID-19. Germline V gives CDR1 LGHDT, CDR2 YNNKEL (reference sequence). Trimming stripped 3 bases from V and 12 bases from J, with 8 bases between. The CDR3 loop spans 11 amino acids. Assay used: immunoSEQ multiplex PCR; TCRdb lists only in-frame clones, some missing. The sample carries approximately 130,000 clones, 80% to 90% recorded once. The rearrangement joins TRBV3-1 (or the pseudogene TRBV3-2) to TRBJ1-4; D unresolved. The sequence derives from a human donor in a cohort sampled during active COVID-19. Sequencing was performed on peripheral blood. The CDR3 DNA sequence: TGTGCCAGCAGCCACCTGGCGGAACTGTTTTTT. It encodes CASSHLAELFF.